This TCR beta chain was found in a study of shared clonotypes between healthy human individuals. The naive CD8 fraction comprised CD45RO-negative cells positively selected for CCR7 and excluded terminally differentiated effector memory CD45RA+ cells. Data came from immunoSEQ multiplex PCR; TCRdb stores just in-frame clones and leaves some out. The profile covers approximately 600,000 clones, with 90% to 95% appearing a single time and approximately 0.12% taken by the ten largest. The TCR comes from a woman aged 25-40 years in good health. The sequenced sample consisted of naive CD8+ T cells sorted from blood.

CDR3 nucleotides: TGTGCCAGCAGCTCCTGGACTAGCGCGGGGGAGCTGTTTTTT. Its protein product is CASSSWTSAGELFF. The rearrangement links TRBV13 to TRBJ2-2; 9 bases match TRBD2. This CDR3 contains 14 residues. Germline loops: CDR1 PRHDT, CDR2 FYEKMQ (reference sequence). With 4 bases clipped from V and 8 bases from J, the junction kept 5 bases outside the gene matches.